The 6 T cell receptor beta chains below all came from one sample that was sequenced in a study of T cell responses to AZD1222 COVID-19 vaccine. This table comes from immunoSEQ multiplex PCR, and its TCRdb copy is limited to in-frame clones, with some not included. In the table there are approximately 70,000 clones, around 85% of which are singletons. Sequenced material: peripheral blood, taken on day 0 of AZD1222 vaccination. These receptors originate from an adult in good health.

The chain links TRBV5-6 to TRBJ2-3; D is tentatively TRBD1 or TRBD2 (5 bases each). This CDR3 contains 14 residues. The V end was cut by 0 bases, the J end by 7 bases, with 12 bases between. CDR1 and CDR2 from the germline V gene are SGHDT and YYEEEE. CDR3 sequence: CASSLGTGTYTQYF. The CDR3 DNA follows: TGTGCCAGCAGCTTGGGAACGGGGACCTATACGCAGTATTTT.

The chain carries TRBV10-1 and TRBJ2-2, with 9 nucleotides matching TRBD1. Germline V gene sequence: CDR1 WNHNN, CDR2 SYGVQD (reference sequence). V shed 4 bases, J shed 5 bases, and the junction held 5 bases outside the gene matches. The CDR3 consists of 15 residues. DNA of the CDR3: TGCGCCAGCAGTGCCGGGACAGGGCTTACCGGGGAGCTGTTTTTT. This encodes CASSAGTGLTGELFF.

This clone appeared once. This rearrangement joins TRBV20-1 to TRBJ2-1, with D hard to call. The CDR3 has 11 residues. Germline CDR1 is DFQATT and CDR2 is SNEGSKA (reference sequence). Trimming stripped 6 bases from V and 10 bases from J, with 13 bases between. The DNA for the CDR3 is TGCAGTGCGGCGTTATTGGGGGAGCAGTTCTTC. Amino acids: CSAALLGEQFF.

This sequence joins TRBV7-9 and TRBJ1-2, with D uncertain. Trimming took 1 base from V and 4 from J, leaving 16 bases between them. This CDR3 spans 16 amino acids. The V gene's germline CDR1 is SEHNR and CDR2 FQNEAQ (reference sequence). The CDR3 DNA reads TGTGCCAGCAGCTTAGGGTCCAGCTGGGCCCCCTATGGCTACACCTTC. Its translation is CASSLGSSWAPYGYTF.

The table lists this clone with a few counts. The CDR3 loop reads CASSQVSLNWAVGEKLFF. In nucleotides, the CDR3 is TGCGCCAGCAGCCAAGTATCTTTGAATTGGGCAGTAGGTGAAAAACTGTTTTTT. The chain couples TRBV4-1 to TRBJ1-4; D uncertain. From germline, CDR1 is MGHRA and CDR2 YSYEKL. V was trimmed by 1 base and J by 7 bases, leaving 22 bases between them. The CDR3 spans 18 residues.

This clone occurred once. CDR3 region: CASSDDRGTNYGYTF. The CDR3 bases are TGTGCCAGCAGCGACGACAGGGGCACTAACTATGGCTACACCTTC. The V call is TRBV5-5, the J call TRBJ1-2, with TRBD1 matching over 8 bases. After removal of 4 bases from V and 0 bases from J, the junction contained 5 bases not matched to a gene. This CDR3 contains 15 residues. Germline V lookup: CDR1 SGHKS, CDR2 YYEKEE (reference sequence). Complete variable domain (other parts from reference TRBV5-5 and TRBJ1-2): DAGVTQSPTHLIKTRGQQVTLRCSPISGHKSVSWYQQVLGQGPQFIFQYYEKEERGRGNFPDRFSARQFPNYSSELNVNALLLGDSALYLCASSDDRGTNYGYTFGSGTRLTVV.